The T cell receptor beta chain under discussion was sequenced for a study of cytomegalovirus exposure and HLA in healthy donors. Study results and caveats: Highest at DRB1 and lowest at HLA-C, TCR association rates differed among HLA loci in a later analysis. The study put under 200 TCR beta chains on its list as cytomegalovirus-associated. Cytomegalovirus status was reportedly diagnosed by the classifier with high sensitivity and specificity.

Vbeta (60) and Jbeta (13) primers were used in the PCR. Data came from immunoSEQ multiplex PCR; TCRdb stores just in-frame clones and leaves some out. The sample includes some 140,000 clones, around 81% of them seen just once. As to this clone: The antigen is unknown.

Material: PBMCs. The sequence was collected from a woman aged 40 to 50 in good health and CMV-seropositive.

The CDR3 sequence is CASTRGQGLTGELFF. The CDR3, as DNA: TGTGCCAGTACCCGGGGACAGGGTTTGACCGGGGAGCTGTTTTTT. This rearrangement joins TRBV27 to TRBJ2-2; 9 nucleotides agree with TRBD1. This CDR3 contains 15 residues. V shed 9 bases, J shed 5 bases, and the junction held 10 bases outside the gene matches. Germline loops: CDR1 MNHEY, CDR2 SMNVEV (reference sequence).